These T cell receptor beta chains were read from a single sample in a study of blood T cell repertoires in COVID-19. The repertoire was sequenced with immunoSEQ multiplex PCR; TCRdb's copy has only in-frame clones and lacks some. The table records 100,000 to 150,000 clones, approximately 74% of them present only once. Sequences were obtained from peripheral blood. These receptor sequences come from a woman in her sixties or seventies with acute or convalescent COVID-19. Each CDR3 is given with its conserved first and last residue. A D gene is named only where the DNA matches it firmly. Only part of the rows carry a size: once, few, many, or a class if the clone is expanded.

D gene: TRBD1
V gene: TRBV6-6
CDR3 length: 16
clone size: NA
J gene: TRBJ2-3
CDR3 DNA: TGTGCCAGCAGTTATCCGGCGGGACAGGGGACAGATACGCAGTATTTT
CDR3 protein: CASSYPAGQGTDTQYF

D gene: NA
V gene: TRBV30
CDR3 length: 13
clone size: NA
J gene: TRBJ1-2
CDR3 DNA: TGTGCCTGGAGCGCTGCTGGCAGTTATGGCTACACCTTC
CDR3 protein: CAWSAAGSYGYTF

D gene: TRBD1
V gene: TRBV4-3
CDR3 length: 15
clone size: NA
J gene: TRBJ1-6
CDR3 DNA: TGCGCCAGCAGCCAAGAGCCGGACAGGGATTCACCCCTCCACTTT
CDR3 protein: CASSQEPDRDSPLHF

D gene: NA
V gene: TRBV9
CDR3 length: 12
clone size: NA
J gene: TRBJ2-3
CDR3 DNA: TGTGCCAGCAGCGTAGGAGGAGATACGCAGTATTTT
CDR3 protein: CASSVGGDTQYF

D gene: TRBD1
V gene: TRBV5-1
CDR3 length: 15
clone size: NA
J gene: TRBJ1-1
CDR3 DNA: TGCGCCAGCAGCTCACGGACAGGGGGCGAGACTGAAGCTTTCTTT
CDR3 protein: CASSSRTGGETEAFF

D gene: TRBD1
V gene: TRBV9
CDR3 length: 17
clone size: NA
J gene: TRBJ1-3
CDR3 DNA: TGTGCCAGCAGCGTATCAACAGGGGGCAATGCTGGAAACACCATATATTTT
CDR3 protein: CASSVSTGGNAGNTIYF

D gene: NA
V gene: TRBV6-5
CDR3 length: 15
clone size: few
J gene: TRBJ2-1
CDR3 DNA: TGTGCCAGCGGAGGGGACAGCCGACGGTACAATGAGCAGTTCTTC
CDR3 protein: CASGGDSRRYNEQFF

D gene: NA
V gene: TRBV19
CDR3 length: 18
clone size: NA
J gene: TRBJ1-1
CDR3 DNA: TGTGCCAGTAGTATTTATATGGGAGCGAATACCATGAACACTGAAGCTTTCTTT
CDR3 protein: CASSIYMGANTMNTEAFF

D gene: TRBD2
V gene: TRBV7-2
CDR3 length: 15
clone size: NA
J gene: TRBJ2-7
CDR3 DNA: TGTGCCAGCAGCTCAGAAGGACTAGCTTCCTACGAGCAGTACTTC
CDR3 protein: CASSSEGLASYEQYF

D gene: TRBD1
V gene: TRBV9
CDR3 length: 15
clone size: few
J gene: TRBJ2-7
CDR3 DNA: TGTGCCAGCAGCGCACACGTTGGGACAGACTACGAGCAGTACTTC
CDR3 protein: CASSAHVGTDYEQYF

D gene: NA
V gene: TRBV6-6
CDR3 length: 10
clone size: NA
J gene: TRBJ1-2
CDR3 DNA: TGTGCCACTGGGACATTAGGCTACACCTTC
CDR3 protein: CATGTLGYTF

D gene: NA
V gene: TRBV5-1
CDR3 length: 14
clone size: NA
J gene: TRBJ1-2
CDR3 DNA: TGCGCCAGCAGCTTGGGGACATCAAACTATGGCTACACCTTC
CDR3 protein: CASSLGTSNYGYTF

D gene: NA
V gene: TRBV2
CDR3 length: 14
clone size: NA
J gene: TRBJ2-2
CDR3 DNA: TGTGCCAGCAGTGAGCGGGCTTGGGGCGGGGAGCTGTTTTTT
CDR3 protein: CASSERAWGGELFF

D gene: TRBD1
V gene: TRBV5-4
CDR3 length: 16
clone size: NA
J gene: TRBJ1-4
CDR3 DNA: TGTGCCAGCAGCCAAGGACAGGGGGCGACTAATGAAAAACTGTTTTTT
CDR3 protein: CASSQGQGATNEKLFF

D gene: TRBD2
V gene: TRBV18
CDR3 length: 14
clone size: NA
J gene: TRBJ2-5
CDR3 DNA: TGTGCCAGCTCACCGGGACTAGCGCAAGAGACCCAGTACTTC
CDR3 protein: CASSPGLAQETQYF

D gene: NA
V gene: TRBV5-4
CDR3 length: 12
clone size: NA
J gene: TRBJ2-3
CDR3 DNA: TGTGCCAGCAGCTTGGTAGCAGATACGCAGTATTTT
CDR3 protein: CASSLVADTQYF

D gene: NA
V gene: TRBV28
CDR3 length: 12
clone size: NA
J gene: TRBJ1-4
CDR3 DNA: TGTGCCAGCAGTTCGAGGATTGAAAAACTGTTTTTT
CDR3 protein: CASSSRIEKLFF

D gene: TRBD2
V gene: TRBV3-1/TRBV3-2
CDR3 length: 16
clone size: NA
J gene: TRBJ2-2
CDR3 DNA: TGTGCCAGCAGCCAGAATAGCGGGAGGGCCGCCGGGGAGCTGTTTTTT
CDR3 protein: CASSQNSGRAAGELFF

D gene: NA
V gene: TRBV6-2/TRBV6-3
CDR3 length: 14
clone size: NA
J gene: TRBJ1-2
CDR3 DNA: TGTGCCAGCAGTTACTCGAGGGCAGTTGGTGGCTACACCTTC
CDR3 protein: CASSYSRAVGGYTF

D gene: TRBD1
V gene: TRBV5-6
CDR3 length: 14
clone size: once
J gene: TRBJ2-5
CDR3 DNA: TGTGCCAGCAGGCTAACAGGGGGCAGAGAGACCCAGTACTTC
CDR3 protein: CASRLTGGRETQYF

D gene: NA
V gene: TRBV5-1
CDR3 length: 15
clone size: NA
J gene: TRBJ1-5
CDR3 DNA: TGCGCCAGCAGCTCAGGGGAAGGGGTTAATCAGCCCCAGCATTTT
CDR3 protein: CASSSGEGVNQPQHF